The rows below give T cell receptor beta chains drawn from one sample of a study of a mutant IDH1 vaccine in newly diagnosed glioma. Clones were sequenced by immunoSEQ multiplex PCR, and TCRdb holds only the in-frame ones, with some missing. The sample has 110,000 or so clones, roughly nine tenths seen once; the top ten hold 0.6% to 0.7%. Their specific antigens are unknown. Sequences were derived from PBMCs, sampled from a glioma patient whose treatment included an IDH1 peptide vaccine. The receptors here all came from a woman aged 50 to 60 with glioma. Both conserved end residues are part of each CDR3. D genes are given only for firm matches. For some rows the clone size is stated as once, few or many, or as a class when expanded; others skip it.

clone_size	d_call	v_call	j_call	cdr3_aa	cdr3_nt
-	-	TRBV18	TRBJ2-5	CASSPPSIGETQYF	TGTGCCAGCTCACCACCTAGCATCGGAGAGACCCAGTACTTC
-	-	TRBV5-1	TRBJ1-1	CASSAEGQDTEAFF	TGCGCCAGCAGCGCCGAGGGACAAGACACTGAAGCTTTCTTT
-	TRBD2	TRBV15	TRBJ2-3	CATSSSRGGRTDTQYF	TGTGCCACCAGCAGCTCCCGGGGGGGCCGCACAGATACGCAGTATTTT
few	-	TRBV7-9	TRBJ1-2	CASSLEQGGYTF	TGTGCCAGCAGCTTAGAGCAAGGAGGCTACACCTTC
-	-	TRBV6-6	TRBJ1-3	CASTHSGTVSHTIYF	TGTGCCAGCACACACTCGGGTACAGTTTCCCACACCATATATTTT
-	-	TRBV2	TRBJ2-6	CASSPNGPWANVLTF	TGTGCCAGCAGCCCTAATGGCCCTTGGGCCAACGTCCTGACTTTC
-	-	TRBV5-8	TRBJ1-6	CASSFGGGYNSPLHF	TGTGCCAGCAGCTTCGGGGGTGGCTATAATTCACCCCTCCACTTT
-	TRBD1	TRBV5-5	TRBJ1-1	CASSSQGGTEAFF	TGTGCCAGCAGCTCACAGGGGGGGACTGAAGCTTTCTTT
-	-	TRBV5-1	TRBJ2-7	CASRGEYEQYF	TGCGCCAGCAGGGGGGAATACGAGCAGTACTTC
-	TRBD1	TRBV28	TRBJ1-5	CASSERTGPNQPQHF	TGTGCCAGCAGTGAAAGGACAGGGCCGAATCAGCCCCAGCATTTT
-	TRBD1	TRBV27	TRBJ1-1	CASSWGQGKTEAFF	TGTGCCAGCAGTTGGGGACAGGGGAAAACTGAAGCTTTCTTT
-	TRBD1	TRBV29-1	TRBJ1-1	CSVGQGNTEAFF	TGCAGCGTTGGACAGGGAAACACTGAAGCTTTCTTT
-	-	TRBV29-1	TRBJ2-1	CSVEYYNEQFF	TGCAGCGTTGAATACTACAATGAGCAGTTCTTC
-	TRBD1	TRBV6-1	TRBJ2-7	CASNFPGQTYEQYF	TGTGCCAGCAATTTCCCGGGACAGACCTATGAGCAGTACTTC
-	TRBD2	TRBV18	TRBJ2-7	CASSPTSGNYEQYF	TGTGCCAGCTCACCAACTAGCGGGAACTACGAGCAGTACTTC
-	-	TRBV7-9	TRBJ2-7	CASSFGGSSYEQYF	TGTGCCAGCAGCTTTGGAGGTTCGTCCTACGAGCAGTACTTC
-	-	TRBV29-1	TRBJ2-1	CSVPFFLSSYNEQFF	TGCAGCGTTCCATTTTTCCTTAGCTCCTACAATGAGCAGTTCTTC
-	-	TRBV9	TRBJ1-4	CASSVDGTANEKLFF	TGTGCCAGCAGCGTAGATGGCACAGCAAATGAAAAACTGTTTTTT
-	-	TRBV23-1	TRBJ2-6	CASSHTGRTSSGANVLTF	TGCGCCAGCAGTCATACGGGACGGACCAGCTCTGGGGCCAACGTCCTGACTTTC
-	-	TRBV28	TRBJ1-2	CASSSQGFGYTF	TGTGCCAGCAGTTCGCAGGGTTTTGGCTACACCTTC
-	-	TRBV7-2	TRBJ1-5	CASSFSGPAKGQPQHF	TGTGCCAGCAGCTTTTCCGGGCCGGCTAAGGGTCAGCCCCAGCATTTT
-	TRBD1	TRBV6-1	TRBJ2-3	CASSELGQGKDTQYF	TGTGCCAGCAGTGAATTGGGACAGGGGAAAGATACGCAGTATTTT
-	-	TRBV6-6	TRBJ1-1	CASTPRGRGKTEAFF	TGTGCCAGCACCCCCCGGGGCCGAGGAAAGACTGAAGCTTTCTTT
-	-	TRBV6-1	TRBJ1-2	CASRKEETGGYGYTF	TGTGCCAGCAGGAAAGAGGAGACGGGGGGCTATGGCTACACCTTC
-	-	TRBV6-1	TRBJ2-7	CASDGEQYF	TGTGCCAGTGACGGGGAGCAGTACTTC
-	TRBD2	TRBV5-4	TRBJ2-5	CASSLGTSGSRETQYF	TGTGCCAGCAGCCTAGGGACTAGCGGGAGCCGTGAGACCCAGTACTTC
once	-	TRBV5-4	TRBJ1-5	CASSRVKGVICDQPQHF	TGTGCCAGCAGCCGCGTAAAGGGGGTGATATGTGATCAGCCCCAGCATTTT
-	-	TRBV6-1	TRBJ2-7	CASSEPGETYEQYF	TGTGCCAGCAGTGAACCGGGGGAGACCTACGAGCAGTACTTC